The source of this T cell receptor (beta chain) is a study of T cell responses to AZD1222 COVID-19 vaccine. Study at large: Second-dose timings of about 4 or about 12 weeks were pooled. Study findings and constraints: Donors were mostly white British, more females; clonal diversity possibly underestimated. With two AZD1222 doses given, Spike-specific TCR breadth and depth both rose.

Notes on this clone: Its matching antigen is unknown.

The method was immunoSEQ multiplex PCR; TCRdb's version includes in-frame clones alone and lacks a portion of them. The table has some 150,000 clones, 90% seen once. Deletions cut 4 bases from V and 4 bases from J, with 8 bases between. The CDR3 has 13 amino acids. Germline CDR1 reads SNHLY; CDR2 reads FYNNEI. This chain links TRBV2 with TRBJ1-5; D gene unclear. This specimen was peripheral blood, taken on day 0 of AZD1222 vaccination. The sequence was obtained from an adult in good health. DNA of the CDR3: TGTGCCAGCAGTGTCGATGGTAATCAGCCCCAGCATTTT. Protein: CASSVDGNQPQHF.